Listed here are 6 T cell receptor beta chains from one sample, sequenced in a study of T cell repertoires in ileal Crohn's disease (dated 2019 in TCRdb). Libraries came from the immunoSEQ multiplex PCR assay. TCRdb carries this immuneACCESS record with in-frame sequences only. Its versions omit some clonotypes, under half of them owing to an unresolved V gene in the studies checked, with the rest unexplained. Counted in this sample were about 62,000 clones; roughly nine tenths of them appeared once. The ten top clones hold roughly 1.9% of the sample. This specimen's time point label, per the study, means: neoterminal ileum biopsy at postoperative endoscopy, about 6 months after surgery. Sample: ileal tissue. The receptors originated from an adult with Crohn's disease.

This clone was observed a single time. The chain employs TRBV4-2 and TRBJ2-1; no reliable D call. This CDR3 contains 13 residues. With 0 bases removed from V and 10 bases from J, the gap between germline ends came to 10 bases. Germline-derived CDR1 and CDR2 are LGHNA and YNFKEQ. CDR3: CASSQDERLEQFF. For the CDR3, the DNA is TGTGCCAGCAGCCAAGATGAGCGTCTCGAGCAGTTCTTC.

This chain joins TRBV14 and TRBJ1-2; D ambiguous. The CDR3 runs to 14 residues. Germline CDR1 reads SGHDN; CDR2 reads FVKESK. V was pared by 1 base and J by 2 bases, with 8 bases between. The CDR3 is CASSQVDKNYGYTF. CDR3 bases: TGTGCCAGCAGCCAAGTCGACAAAAACTATGGCTACACCTTC.

J is TRBJ2-1 and V is TRBV4-1, with 8 bases lining up with TRBD2. J was trimmed by 8 bases and V by 4 bases; bases with no gene match: 7. The germline V gene has CDR1 MGHRA and CDR2 YSYEKL. This CDR3 has 14 residues. The CDR3 DNA is TGCGCCAGCAGCCCCCTAGAGCGGGAGTATGAGCAGTTCTTC. This encodes CASSPLEREYEQFF.

A note on this clone: Compared with germline, one end of the junction differs, possibly owing to a read error. The chain links TRBV7-7 to TRBJ2-3, with TRBD2 matching over 11 bases. CDR1 is SSHAT, CDR2 FNYEAQ, per germline (reference sequence). This CDR3 has 16 amino acids. The chain's CDR3 is CASSLGTSGNTDTQYF. In DNA, the CDR3 is TGTGCTAGCAGCTTAGGGACTAGCGGAAATACAGATACGCAGTATTTT. The whole variable domain, filled in from reference TRBV7-7 and TRBJ2-3, reads GAGVSQSPRYKVTKRGQDVTLRCDPISSHATLYWYQQALGQGPEFLTYFNYEAQPDKSGLPSDRFSAERPEGSISTLTIQRTEQRDSAMYRCASSLGTSGNTDTQYFGPGTRLTVL.

This rearrangement joins TRBV5-4 to TRBJ2-5, with 9 bases lining up with TRBD2. Germline values: CDR1 SGHNT, CDR2 YYREEE (reference sequence). The CDR3 has 15 amino acids. The junction had 6 bases not matched to a gene; V was cut back by 2 bases and J by 4 bases. CDR3 bases: TGTGCCAGCAGCTTTCCGACTAGCGGTATAGAGACCCAGTACTTC. It codes for CASSFPTSGIETQYF. The variable domain in full, with the rest retrieved from reference TRBV5-4 and TRBJ2-5, is ETGVTQSPTHLIKTRGQQVTLRCSSQSGHNTVSWYQQALGQGPQFIFQYYREEENGRGNFPPRFSGLQFPNYSSELNVNALELDDSALYLCASSFPTSGIETQYFGPGTRLLVL.

This clone was detected only once. CDR3 bases: TGTGCCAGTACGAGGGTGTTGGGAAGCAATCAGCCCCAGCATTTT. This gives the protein CASTRVLGSNQPQHF. The chain links TRBV19 to TRBJ1-5, with D unresolved. Trimming left V 7 bases short and J 1 base short, with 14 bases between. Germline V gene data show CDR1 as LNHDA and CDR2 as SQIVND (reference sequence). The CDR3 runs 15 residues.